This TCR beta chain appears in the sequencing data of a study of beta chain features in type 1 diabetes. The sequenced template was cDNA made from the entire isolated RNA. TCRdb's table, derived via immunoSEQ multiplex PCR, lists solely in-frame clones and lacks some. The sample yields 300,000 to 400,000 clones, about 12% seen once. Trimming pared 4 bases from V and 7 bases from J, leaving 13 bases between. The CDR3 is 13 residues long. Germline CDR1 LGHNA, CDR2 YSLEER. Each sorted population was over 95% pure. The gene calls are TRBV4-3 and TRBJ1-1; a possible D gene is TRBD1 (5 bases). This clonotype was obtained from a man between 18 and 35 years old in good health. The specimen sequenced was naive CD4+ T cells from blood. The chain's CDR3 is CASSPEQGGEAFF. CDR3 coding DNA: TGCGCCAGCAGCCCGGAGCAGGGAGGTGAAGCTTTCTTT.